One and the same sample provided the 15 T cell receptor beta chains below, sequenced in a study of early T cells in non-severe SARS-CoV-2 infection. Each CDR3 protein is one row after TCRdb ran MiXCR on the 5' RACE reads. The sample contains 55,000 to 70,000 distinct CDR3 sequences, approximately 9.3% of which appear only once. Source material: whole blood. The receptors come from an adult who was a healthcare worker with PCR-confirmed SARS-CoV-2 infection or an uninfected control (not recorded which).

The table lists this clonotype with a few counts. The chain employs TRBV27 and TRBJ1-6, with D possibly matching TRBD1 (6 bases). V was cut by 6 bases and J by 10 bases, with 25 bases left in between. CDR1 is MNHEY, CDR2 SMNVEV, per germline (reference sequence). The length of the CDR3 is 17 residues. CDR3 region: CASSTRYPAGQGSPLHF. DNA of the CDR3: TGTGCCAGCAGCACACGATACCCGGCGGGGCAGGGGTCACCCCTCCACTTT.

This clonotype was found a few times. The V gene is TRBV12-3 or TRBV12-4, the J gene TRBJ2-7, with 12 bases that match TRBD2. The CDR3 runs 15 residues. The V gene end was trimmed by 6 bases and the J gene end by 2 bases; junction bases not matched to a gene: 5. CDR3 amino acids: CASSSLAGGPYEQYF. The DNA of the CDR3 is TGTGCCAGCAGCTCCCTAGCGGGAGGGCCCTACGAGCAGTACTTC.

This clonotype was counted many times. The rearrangement uses TRBV3-2 and TRBJ2-3; the D call TRBD2 from the table was never checked on the DNA. TRBV3-2 is shown as a pseudogene. CDR3 size: 18 residues. CDR3 in amino acids: CASSLGTSGRFSADTQYF. The CDR3 nucleotides are TGTGCCAGCAGCCTCGGGACTAGCGGGAGATTTTCTGCAGATACGCAGTATTTT.

The sample holds many counts of this clonotype. The chain joins TRBV12-5 to TRBJ2-7, with 8 nucleotides matching TRBD2. The CDR3 totals 14 residues. Trimming removed 2 bases from V and 5 bases from J; junction bases left unmatched: 5. Germline-derived CDR1 and CDR2 are LGHNT and FRNRAP. CDR3 DNA: TGTGCTAGTGGTTTGATAGCGGGATACCACGAGCAGTACTTC. Its translation is CASGLIAGYHEQYF.

The V call is TRBV24-1, the J call TRBJ1-2; no clear D. Germline loops: CDR1 KGHDR, CDR2 SFDVKD. CDR3 length equals 12 residues. The ends were cut back, 3 bases at V and 7 bases at J, with 8 bases in the middle. The DNA for the CDR3 is TGTGCCACCAGTGATGAATGGGGTGGCTACACCTTC. Residues: CATSDEWGGYTF.

This clonotype was recorded a few times. Here the CDR3 DNA reads TGTGCCAGTAGTATGTGGACAGGGGGTCCTTCCTACGAGCAGTACTTC. Its protein is CASSMWTGGPSYEQYF. The chain combines TRBV19 with TRBJ2-7; 10 bases are a match to TRBD1. V lost 3 bases, J lost 1 base, and 6 bases stayed unmatched. CDR3 length: 16 residues. The V gene's germline CDR1 is LNHDA and CDR2 SQIVND (reference sequence).

This clonotype was found many times. The chain carries TRBV10-2 and TRBJ1-2, with D perhaps TRBD1 (6 bases). Germline V lookup: CDR1 WSHSY, CDR2 SAAADI. Trimming took 7 bases from V and 4 from J, leaving 13 bases between them. The CDR3 sequence is 13 residues long. CDR3 loop: CASTYGGGYGYTF. In nucleotides, the CDR3 is TGCGCCAGCACCTATGGAGGGGGCTATGGCTACACCTTC.

The table lists this clonotype with many counts. This chain's CDR3 is CASSLGLQADEQYF. The CDR3 bases are TGTGCCAGCAGCTTGGGGCTACAGGCAGACGAGCAGTACTTC. This chain connects TRBV5-8 to TRBJ2-7; D perhaps matches TRBD1 (5 bases). The germline gives CDR1 SGHTS, CDR2 YDEGEE. V was clipped by 0 bases and J by 5 bases, with 12 bases between them. This CDR3 contains 14 residues.

This clonotype was counted ten times or more. V usage is TRBV20-1 and J usage is TRBJ1-5; TRBD1 might be the D (5 bases). The CDR3 spans 17 residues. Trimming took 5 bases from V and 0 from J, leaving 20 bases between them. Germline CDR1 is DFQATT and CDR2 is SNEGSKA (reference sequence). The CDR3 loop is CSAEDTRKPYSNQPQHF. CDR3 DNA sequence: TGCAGTGCTGAGGACACCCGTAAACCTTATAGCAATCAGCCCCAGCATTTT.

The V call is TRBV6-2 or TRBV6-3, the J call TRBJ2-7; D is possibly TRBD1 (7 bases). Germline V gene lookup returns CDR1 MNHEY and CDR2 SVGEGT. The CDR3 loop spans 16 amino acids. V lost 2 bases and J 2 bases, leaving 16 bases between the germline ends. The CDR3: CASSYGGGIRTYEQYF. The CDR3, as DNA: TGTGCCAGCAGTTACGGAGGGGGCATAAGGACCTACGAGCAGTACTTC.

This clonotype was counted at least ten times. V usage is TRBV20-1 and J usage is TRBJ1-1, with 7 bases lining up with TRBD1. Unmatched junction bases numbered 15, after V lost 4 bases and J lost 4 bases. This CDR3 contains 16 residues. The germline V gene encodes CDR1 DFQATT and CDR2 SNEGSKA (reference sequence). In DNA form, the CDR3 reads TGCAGTGCTATACCTGAGACAGGGAGAATAGTCACTGAAGCTTTCTTT. Protein product: CSAIPETGRIVTEAFF.

In DNA, the CDR3 is TGCTCCACTAATACAGATACGCAGTATTTT. Its protein is CSTNTDTQYF. The chain combines TRBV29-1 with TRBJ2-3, with D unresolved. The CDR3 has 10 amino acids. Per the germline V gene, CDR1 is SQVTM and CDR2 is ANQGSEA.

In its sample, this clonotype was seen many times. V and J are TRBV10-1 and TRBJ2-3, with a tentative D call TRBD2 (5 bases). The CDR3 runs to 17 residues. V lost 1 base to trimming and J lost 0 bases, with 14 bases between them. Germline values: CDR1 WNHNN, CDR2 SYGVQD (reference sequence). The CDR3 protein is CASSEFPGSASTDTQYF. The CDR3 DNA is TGCGCCAGCAGTGAGTTCCCGGGGTCAGCTAGCACAGATACGCAGTATTTT.

The chain combines TRBV5-1 with TRBJ2-5; the D gene is possibly TRBD1 (6 bases). This CDR3 comprises 15 residues. Trimming removed 4 bases from V and 5 bases from J, with 18 bases in between. The V gene's germline CDR1 is SGHRS and CDR2 YFSETQ. The CDR3 reads CASSGEGQTGETQYF. The CDR3 nucleotides are TGCGCCAGCAGCGGGGAAGGACAGACGGGGGAGACCCAGTACTTC.

This clonotype has a count of ten or more. The rearrangement joins TRBV14 to TRBJ1-1, with D possibly being TRBD1 (6 bases). This CDR3 has 13 residues. V was pared by 0 bases and J by 4 bases, with 6 bases between. Germline CDR1 SGHDN, CDR2 FVKESK. The CDR3 protein is CASSQDRGTEAFF. CDR3 DNA sequence: TGTGCCAGCAGCCAAGACAGGGGCACTGAAGCTTTCTTT.